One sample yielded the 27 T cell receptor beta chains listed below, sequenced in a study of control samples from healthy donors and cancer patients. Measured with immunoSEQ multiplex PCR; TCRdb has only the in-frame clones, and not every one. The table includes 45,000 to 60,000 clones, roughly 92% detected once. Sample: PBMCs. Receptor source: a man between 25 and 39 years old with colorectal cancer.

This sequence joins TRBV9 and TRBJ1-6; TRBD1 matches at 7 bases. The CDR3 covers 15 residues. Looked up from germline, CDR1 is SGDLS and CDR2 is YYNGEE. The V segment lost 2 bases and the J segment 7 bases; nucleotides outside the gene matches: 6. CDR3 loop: CASSVQQGWNSPLHF. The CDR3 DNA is TGTGCCAGCAGCGTTCAACAGGGGTGGAATTCACCCCTCCACTTT.

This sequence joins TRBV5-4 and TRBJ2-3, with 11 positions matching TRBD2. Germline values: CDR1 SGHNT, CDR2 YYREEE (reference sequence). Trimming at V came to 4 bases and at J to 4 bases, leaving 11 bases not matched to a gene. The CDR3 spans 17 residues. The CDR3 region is CASSLPLSSGGSDTQYF. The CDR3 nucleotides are TGTGCCAGCAGCCTACCCTTGTCTAGCGGGGGGTCAGATACGCAGTATTTT. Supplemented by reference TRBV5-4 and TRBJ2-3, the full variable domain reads ETGVTQSPTHLIKTRGQQVTLRCSSQSGHNTVSWYQQALGQGPQFIFQYYREEENGRGNFPPRFSGLQFPNYSSELNVNALELDDSALYLCASSLPLSSGGSDTQYFGPGTRLTVL.

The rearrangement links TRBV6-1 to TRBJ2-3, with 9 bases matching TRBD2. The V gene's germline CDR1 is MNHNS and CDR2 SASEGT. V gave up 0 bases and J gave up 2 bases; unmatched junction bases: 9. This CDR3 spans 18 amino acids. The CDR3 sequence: CASSEAWGSGGLTDTQYF. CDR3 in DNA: TGTGCCAGCAGTGAAGCATGGGGTAGCGGGGGACTCACAGATACGCAGTATTTT.

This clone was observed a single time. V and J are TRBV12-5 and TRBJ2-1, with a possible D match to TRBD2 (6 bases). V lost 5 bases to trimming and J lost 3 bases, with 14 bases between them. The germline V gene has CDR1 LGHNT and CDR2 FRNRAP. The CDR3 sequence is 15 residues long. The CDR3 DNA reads TGTGCTAGTGGTCCCCGGGACTGGATCTACAATGAGCAGTTCTTC. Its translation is CASGPRDWIYNEQFF.

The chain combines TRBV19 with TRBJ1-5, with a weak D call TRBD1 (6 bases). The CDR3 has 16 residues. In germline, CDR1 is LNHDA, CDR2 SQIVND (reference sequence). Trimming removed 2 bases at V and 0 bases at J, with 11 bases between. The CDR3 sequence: CASSIIQGLSNQPQHF. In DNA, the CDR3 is TGTGCCAGTAGTATAATACAGGGACTTAGCAATCAGCCCCAGCATTTT.

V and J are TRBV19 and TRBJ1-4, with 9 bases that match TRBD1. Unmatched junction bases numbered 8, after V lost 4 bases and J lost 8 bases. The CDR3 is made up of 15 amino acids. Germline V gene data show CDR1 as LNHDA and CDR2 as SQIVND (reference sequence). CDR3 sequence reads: CASSTLGTGHEKLFF. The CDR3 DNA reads TGTGCCAGTAGTACCCTCGGGACAGGGCACGAAAAACTGTTTTTT.

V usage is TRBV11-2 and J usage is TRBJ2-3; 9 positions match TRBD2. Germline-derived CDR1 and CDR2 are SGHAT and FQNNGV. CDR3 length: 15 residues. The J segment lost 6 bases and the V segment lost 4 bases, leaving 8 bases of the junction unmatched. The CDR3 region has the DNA TGTGCCAGCAGCTCCCTAGCGGGGAGGCTGGATACGCAGTATTTT. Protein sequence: CASSSLAGRLDTQYF.

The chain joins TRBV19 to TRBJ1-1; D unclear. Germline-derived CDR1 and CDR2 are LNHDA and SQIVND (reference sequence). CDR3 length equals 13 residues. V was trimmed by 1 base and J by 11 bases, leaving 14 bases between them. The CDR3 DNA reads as TGTGCCAGTAGTATAGCGGAGGAGGGATGGGCTTTCTTT. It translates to CASSIAEEGWAFF.

The CDR3: CAGKNLNKNTEAFF. Here the CDR3 DNA reads TGTGCCGGAAAAAACTTAAACAAAAACACTGAAGCTTTCTTT. V and J are TRBV6-5 and TRBJ1-1; no firm D call. CDR1 and CDR2 (germline): MNHEY, SVGAGI. This CDR3 is 14 amino acids long. V shed 11 bases and J shed 2 bases, with 18 bases lying between them.

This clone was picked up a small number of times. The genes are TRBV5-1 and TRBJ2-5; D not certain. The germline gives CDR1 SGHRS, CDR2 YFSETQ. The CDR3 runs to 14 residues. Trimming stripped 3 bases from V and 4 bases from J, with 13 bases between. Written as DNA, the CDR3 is TGCGCCAGCAGCTGGAGCGTTGGAACAGAGACCCAGTACTTC. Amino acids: CASSWSVGTETQYF.

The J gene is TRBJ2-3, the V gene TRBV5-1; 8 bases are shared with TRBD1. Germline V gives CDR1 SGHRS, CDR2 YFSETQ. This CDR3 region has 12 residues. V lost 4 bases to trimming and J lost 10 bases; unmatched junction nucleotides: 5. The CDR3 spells CASSPDRVSQYF. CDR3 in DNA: TGCGCCAGCAGCCCGGACAGGGTGTCGCAGTATTTT.

The CDR3 region has the DNA TGTGCCAGCAGTGAAAGGGTCCGCGCCTATGGCTACACCTTC. Its protein product is CASSERVRAYGYTF. The chain combines TRBV2 with TRBJ1-2; D not resolved. Germline V CDR1 and CDR2: SNHLY, FYNNEI. Trimming left V 2 bases short and J 4 bases short, with 11 bases between. The CDR3 is 14 amino acids.

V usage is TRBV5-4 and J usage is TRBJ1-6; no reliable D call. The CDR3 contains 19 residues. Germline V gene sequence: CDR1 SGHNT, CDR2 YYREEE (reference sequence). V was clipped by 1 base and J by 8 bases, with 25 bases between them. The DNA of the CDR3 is TGTGCCAGCAGCTTGAGGTACGGGTATCGGTCGTCGGCGGATTCACCCCTCCACTTT. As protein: CASSLRYGYRSSADSPLHF.

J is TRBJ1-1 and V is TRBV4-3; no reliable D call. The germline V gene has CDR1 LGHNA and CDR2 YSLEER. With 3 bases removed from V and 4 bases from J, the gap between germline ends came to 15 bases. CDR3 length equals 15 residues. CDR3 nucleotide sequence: TGCGCCAGCAGCCAGCCCTGGCCCGGAAGCACTGAAGCTTTCTTT. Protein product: CASSQPWPGSTEAFF.

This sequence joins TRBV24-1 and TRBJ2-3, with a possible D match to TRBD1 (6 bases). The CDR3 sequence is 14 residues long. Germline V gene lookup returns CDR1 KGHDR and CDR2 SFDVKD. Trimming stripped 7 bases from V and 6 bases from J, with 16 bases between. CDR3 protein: CATSVTGPVDTQYF. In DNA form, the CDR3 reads TGTGCCACCAGCGTGACAGGTCCGGTCGATACGCAGTATTTT.

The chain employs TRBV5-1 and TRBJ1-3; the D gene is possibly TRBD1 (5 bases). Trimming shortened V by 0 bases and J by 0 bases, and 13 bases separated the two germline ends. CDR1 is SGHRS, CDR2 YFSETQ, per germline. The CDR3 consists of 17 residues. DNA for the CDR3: TGCGCCAGCAGCTTGGCCTTAGGGGCAGACTCTGGAAACACCATATATTTT. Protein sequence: CASSLALGADSGNTIYF.

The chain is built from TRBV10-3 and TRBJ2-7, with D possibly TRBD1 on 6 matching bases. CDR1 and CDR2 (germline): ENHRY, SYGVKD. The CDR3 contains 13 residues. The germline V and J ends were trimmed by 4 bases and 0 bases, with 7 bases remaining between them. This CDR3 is CAISVGASYEQYV. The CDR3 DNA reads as TGTGCCATCAGTGTGGGGGCCTCCTACGAGCAGTACGTC.

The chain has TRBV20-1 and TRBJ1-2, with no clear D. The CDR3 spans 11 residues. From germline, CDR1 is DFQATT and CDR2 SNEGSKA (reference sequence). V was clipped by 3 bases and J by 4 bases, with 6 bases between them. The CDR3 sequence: CSASWVYGYTF. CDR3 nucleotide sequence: TGCAGTGCTAGTTGGGTCTATGGCTACACCTTC.

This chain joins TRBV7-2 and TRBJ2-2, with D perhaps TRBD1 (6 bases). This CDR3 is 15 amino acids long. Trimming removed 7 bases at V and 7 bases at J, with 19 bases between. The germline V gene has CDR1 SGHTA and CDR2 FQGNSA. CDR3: CASTSVLGAGGELFF. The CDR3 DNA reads TGTGCCAGCACCTCTGTACTGGGGGCCGGCGGGGAGCTGTTTTTT.

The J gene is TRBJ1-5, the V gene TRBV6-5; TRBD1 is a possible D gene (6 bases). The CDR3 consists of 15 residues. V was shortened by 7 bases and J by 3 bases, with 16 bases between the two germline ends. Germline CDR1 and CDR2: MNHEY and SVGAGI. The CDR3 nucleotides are TGTGCCAGCAAACAAACAGGGTTCACCAATCAGCCCCAGCATTTT. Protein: CASKQTGFTNQPQHF.

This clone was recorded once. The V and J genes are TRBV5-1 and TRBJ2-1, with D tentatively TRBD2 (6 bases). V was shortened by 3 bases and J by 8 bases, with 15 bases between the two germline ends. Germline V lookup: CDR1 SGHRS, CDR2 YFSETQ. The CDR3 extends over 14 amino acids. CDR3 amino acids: CASSWSGEGDEQFF. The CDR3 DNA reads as TGCGCCAGCAGCTGGTCGGGGGAAGGGGATGAGCAGTTCTTC.

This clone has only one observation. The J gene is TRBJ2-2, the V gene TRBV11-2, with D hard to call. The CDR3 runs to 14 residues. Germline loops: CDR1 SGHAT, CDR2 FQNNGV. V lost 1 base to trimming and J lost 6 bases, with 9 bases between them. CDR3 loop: CASSLVETSGELFF. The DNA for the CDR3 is TGTGCCAGCAGCTTAGTCGAGACATCCGGGGAGCTGTTTTTT.

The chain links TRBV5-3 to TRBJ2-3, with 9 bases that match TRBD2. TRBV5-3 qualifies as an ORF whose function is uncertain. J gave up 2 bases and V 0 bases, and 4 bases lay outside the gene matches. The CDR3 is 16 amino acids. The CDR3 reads CARSLGAGGTTDTQYF. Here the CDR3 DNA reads TGTGCCAGAAGCTTGGGAGCGGGGGGCACCACAGATACGCAGTATTTT.

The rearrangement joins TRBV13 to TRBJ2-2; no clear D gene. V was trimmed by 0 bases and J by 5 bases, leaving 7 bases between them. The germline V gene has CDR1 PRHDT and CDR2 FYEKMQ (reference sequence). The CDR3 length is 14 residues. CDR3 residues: CASSLGSKTGELFF. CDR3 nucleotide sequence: TGTGCCAGCAGCTTAGGCAGTAAAACCGGGGAGCTGTTTTTT.

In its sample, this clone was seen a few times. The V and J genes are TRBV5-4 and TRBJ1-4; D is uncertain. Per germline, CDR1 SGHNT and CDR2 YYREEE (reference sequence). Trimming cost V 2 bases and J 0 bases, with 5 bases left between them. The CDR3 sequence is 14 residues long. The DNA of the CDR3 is TGTGCCAGCAGCTTATCCCCAACTAATGAAAAACTGTTTTTT. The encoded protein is CASSLSPTNEKLFF. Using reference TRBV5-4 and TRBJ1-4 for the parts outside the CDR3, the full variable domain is ETGVTQSPTHLIKTRGQQVTLRCSSQSGHNTVSWYQQALGQGPQFIFQYYREEENGRGNFPPRFSGLQFPNYSSELNVNALELDDSALYLCASSLSPTNEKLFFGSGTQLSVL.

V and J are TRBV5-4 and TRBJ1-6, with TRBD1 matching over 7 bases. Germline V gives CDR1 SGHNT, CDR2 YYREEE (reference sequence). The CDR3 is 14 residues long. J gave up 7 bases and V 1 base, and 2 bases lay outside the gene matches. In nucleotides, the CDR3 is TGTGCCAGCAGCTTGACAGGGGAGAATTCACCCCTCCACTTT. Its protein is CASSLTGENSPLHF.

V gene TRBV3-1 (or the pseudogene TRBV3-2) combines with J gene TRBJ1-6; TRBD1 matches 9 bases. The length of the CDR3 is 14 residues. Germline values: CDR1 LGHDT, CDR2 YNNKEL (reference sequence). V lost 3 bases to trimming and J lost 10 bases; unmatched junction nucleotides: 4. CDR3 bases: TGTGCCAGCAGCCAGGGACAGGGAAACTCACCCCTCCACTTT. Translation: CASSQGQGNSPLHF.